This entry lists 15 T cell receptor beta chains sequenced from one sample in a study of control samples from healthy donors and cancer patients. Measured with immunoSEQ multiplex PCR; TCRdb has only the in-frame clones, and not every one. The sample includes about 220,000 clones, roughly 94% of them seen just once. Sequenced sample: blood. Receptors were obtained from a man aged 45-65 years in good health.

The chain couples TRBV9 to TRBJ2-3; 7 nucleotides align to TRBD2. CDR1 is SGDLS and CDR2 is YYNGEE in the germline V gene. V dropped 3 bases and J dropped 2; count of bases not matched to a gene: 12. The CDR3 is 17 residues long. The CDR3 coding sequence is TGTGCCAGCAGCGCCACCCTAGCGGCCCTTAACACAGATACGCAGTATTTT. Translation gives CASSATLAALNTDTQYF.

This clone came up once. The V and J genes are TRBV11-3 and TRBJ2-2, with 7 bases identical to TRBD1. This CDR3 has 16 residues. With V trimmed by 6 bases and J by 1 base, 8 bases remained unmatched. The V gene's germline CDR1 is SGHNT and CDR2 YENEEA. The CDR3 protein is CASSQSGQLNTGELFF. CDR3 bases: TGTGCCAGCAGTCAGTCGGGACAGCTGAACACCGGGGAGCTGTTTTTT.

This clone was counted between two and nine times. The V gene is TRBV3-1 (or the pseudogene TRBV3-2), the J gene TRBJ2-4, with TRBD2 identical over 8 bases. V lost 3 bases and J lost 3; bases outside the gene matches: 1. CDR1 and CDR2 from the germline V gene are LGHDT and YNNKEL (reference sequence). This CDR3 is built from 14 residues. CDR3 nucleotides: TGTGCCAGCAGCCATCGGGGGGGCAAAAACATTCAGTACTTC. Its protein is CASSHRGGKNIQYF.

The chain couples TRBV11-2 to TRBJ1-1; D uncertain. The CDR3 has 15 residues. Trimming removed 5 bases at V and 3 bases at J, with 16 bases between. The germline V gene encodes CDR1 SGHAT and CDR2 FQNNGV. CDR3 DNA sequence: TGTGCCAGCAGCCTCTTAGGAAGGAGATACACTGAAGCTTTCTTT. Translated: CASSLLGRRYTEAFF. Together with reference TRBV11-2 and TRBJ1-1, the CDR3 gives the full variable domain: EAGVAQSPRYKIIEKRQSVAFWCNPISGHATLYWYQQILGQGPKLLIQFQNNGVVDDSQLPKDRFSAERLKGVDSTLKIQPAKLEDSAVYLCASSLLGRRYTEAFFGQGTRLTVV.

A remark on this clone: The junction and the germline gene differ at one end; a read error may be behind it. The chain couples TRBV12-5 to TRBJ1-1; D might be TRBD1 (6 bases). This CDR3 has 13 residues. Germline lookup yields CDR1 LGHNT and CDR2 FRNRAP. The CDR3 loop reads CASALTGNTEAFF. CDR3 in DNA: TGTGCTAGTGCTTTGACAGGGAACACTGAAGCTTTCTTT. Supplemented by reference TRBV12-5 and TRBJ1-1, the full variable domain reads DARVTQTPRHKVTEMGQEVTMRCQPILGHNTVFWYRQTMMQGLELLAYFRNRAPLDDSGMPKDRFSAEMPDATLATLKIQPSEPRDSAVYFCASALTGNTEAFFGQGTRLTVV.

This rearrangement joins TRBV29-1 to TRBJ2-5; 9 nucleotides agree with TRBD1. The CDR3 has 12 amino acids. Germline CDR1 reads SQVTM; CDR2 reads ANQGSEA. J was trimmed by 4 bases and V by 7 bases; bases with no gene match: 4. CDR3 protein: CSGLDRGETQYF. Written as DNA, the CDR3 is TGCAGCGGTTTGGACAGGGGAGAGACCCAGTACTTC.

This sequence joins TRBV10-3 and TRBJ1-5, with TRBD1 as a possible D gene (6 bases). There are 15 residues in the CDR3. The V end was cut by 6 bases, the J end by 7 bases, with 19 bases between. The germline V gene has CDR1 ENHRY and CDR2 SYGVKD. This CDR3 reads CAISPGTRDGQPQHF. The CDR3, as DNA: TGTGCCATCAGCCCCGGGACAAGGGATGGCCAGCCCCAGCATTTT.

The rearrangement links TRBV3-1 (or the pseudogene TRBV3-2) to TRBJ2-1, with 12 nucleotides matching TRBD2. The CDR3 totals 17 residues. Per germline, CDR1 LGHDT and CDR2 YNNKEL (reference sequence). J gave up 0 bases and V 6 bases, and 6 bases lay outside the gene matches. Here the CDR3 reads CASRHGLAGSSYNEQFF. The CDR3 DNA reads as TGTGCCAGCAGACACGGACTAGCGGGGAGCTCCTACAATGAGCAGTTCTTC.

The chain joins TRBV3-1 (or the pseudogene TRBV3-2) to TRBJ2-1; tentative D call: TRBD1 (6 bases). The CDR3 loop spans 15 amino acids. Germline lookup yields CDR1 LGHDT and CDR2 YNNKEL (reference sequence). V was shortened by 3 bases and J by 7 bases, with 16 bases between the two germline ends. CDR3 bases: TGTGCCAGCAGCCATGGGGACACGTGGGGGAATGAGCAGTTCTTC. Translating gives CASSHGDTWGNEQFF.

CDR3 residues: CASSSWTSGGYEQYF. Here the CDR3 DNA reads TGTGCCAGTAGTTCGTGGACTAGCGGGGGCTACGAGCAGTACTTC. The genes are TRBV19 and TRBJ2-7; 13 nucleotides agree with TRBD2. This CDR3 comprises 15 residues. From germline, CDR1 is LNHDA and CDR2 SQIVND (reference sequence). The V gene end was trimmed by 5 bases and the J gene end by 3 bases; junction bases not matched to a gene: 4.

This clone was seen a handful of times. The CDR3 protein is CASSSPVEGYYGYTF. The DNA for the CDR3 is TGTGCCAGCAGTTCCCCCGTTGAGGGTTACTATGGCTACACCTTC. J is TRBJ1-2 and V is TRBV6-2 or TRBV6-3; unclear D gene. There are 15 residues in the CDR3. The germline gives CDR1 MNHEY, CDR2 SVGEGT. V lost 4 bases and J lost 3, with 15 bases in between.

This sequence joins TRBV7-9 and TRBJ1-3; tentatively, D is TRBD1 (5 bases). CDR3 length: 15 amino acids. Deletions cut 5 bases from V and 5 bases from J, with 16 bases between. CDR1 and CDR2 (germline): SEHNR, FQNEAQ (reference sequence). The CDR3 region has the DNA TGTGCCAGCAGCGATCCGTCGACAGTGAGAAACACCATATATTTT. Protein sequence: CASSDPSTVRNTIYF.

The V call is TRBV30, the J call TRBJ1-4; perhaps TRBD1 as D (5 bases). The CDR3 spans 15 residues. Germline values: CDR1 GTSNPN, CDR2 SVGIG (reference sequence). With 0 bases removed from V and 7 bases from J, the gap between germline ends came to 15 bases. As DNA, the CDR3 is TGTGCCTGGAGTGTACTATCGGGGGGGAGTGAAAAACTGTTTTTT. It yields the protein CAWSVLSGGSEKLFF. Looking up the rest from reference TRBV30 and TRBJ1-4 gives the full variable domain: SQTIHQWPATLVQPVGSPLSLECTVEGTSNPNLYWYRQAAGRGLQLLFYSVGIGQISSEVPQNLSASRPQDRQFILSSKKLLLSDSGFYLCAWSVLSGGSEKLFFGSGTQLSVL.

The rearrangement joins TRBV18 to TRBJ1-4; the D is unclear. V lost 4 bases to trimming and J lost 5 bases, with 17 bases between them. Germline loops: CDR1 KGHSH, CDR2 LQKENI. The CDR3 length is 16 residues. The CDR3 DNA reads TGTGCCAGCTCACGGAATAGGGCGGGCGAAAATGAAAAACTGTTTTTT. Its protein product is CASSRNRAGENEKLFF.

The V and J genes are TRBV5-1 and TRBJ1-4; the D is unclear. The CDR3 is 14 residues long. Deletions cut 2 bases from V and 1 base from J, with 6 bases between. Germline assignment: CDR1 SGHRS and CDR2 YFSETQ. The CDR3 loop is CASSFQGTNEKLFF. The CDR3 nucleotides read TGCGCCAGCAGCTTCCAAGGAACTAATGAAAAACTGTTTTTT.